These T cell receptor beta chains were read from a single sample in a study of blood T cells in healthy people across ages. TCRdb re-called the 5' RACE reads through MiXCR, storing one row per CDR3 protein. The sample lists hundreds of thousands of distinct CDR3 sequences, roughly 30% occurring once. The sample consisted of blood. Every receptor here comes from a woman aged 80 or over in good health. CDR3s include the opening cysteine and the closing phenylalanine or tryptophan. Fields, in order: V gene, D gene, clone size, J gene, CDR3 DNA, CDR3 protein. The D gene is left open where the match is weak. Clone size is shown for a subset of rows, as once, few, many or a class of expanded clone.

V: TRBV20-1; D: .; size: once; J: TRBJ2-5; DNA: TGCAGTGCTAGAGAGGCCCGAAAAGAGACCCAGTACTTC; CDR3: CSAREARKETQYF
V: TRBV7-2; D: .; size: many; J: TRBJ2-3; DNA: TGTGCCAGCAGCCGGACAGTTGGTACGCAGTATTTT; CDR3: CASSRTVGTQYF
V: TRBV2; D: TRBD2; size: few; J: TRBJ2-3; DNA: TGTGCCAGCACCAACGGACTAGCGGCAACCACAGATACGCAGTATTTT; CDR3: CASTNGLAATTDTQYF
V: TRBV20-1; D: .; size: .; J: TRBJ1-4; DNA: TGCAGTGCTAGGCCCCGGGGGGCATTTAATGAAAAACTGTTTTTT; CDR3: CSARPRGAFNEKLFF
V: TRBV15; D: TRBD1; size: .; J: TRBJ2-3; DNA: TGTGCCACCAGCAGGCGACAGGGCGCCGATACGCAGTGTTTT; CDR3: CATSRRQGADTQCF
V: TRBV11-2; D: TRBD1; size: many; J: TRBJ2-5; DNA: TGTGCCAGCAGCCAACAGGGGTCAGAGACCCAGTACTTC; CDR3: CASSQQGSETQYF
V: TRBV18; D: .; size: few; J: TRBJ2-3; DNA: TGTGCCAGCTCACCAGTGGGGAAGGGAGATACGCAGTATTTT; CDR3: CASSPVGKGDTQYF
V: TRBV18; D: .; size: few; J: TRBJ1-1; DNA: TGTGCCAGCTCACCTAAGGAGGGGGGCGGTGAAGCTTTCTTT; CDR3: CASSPKEGGGEAFF
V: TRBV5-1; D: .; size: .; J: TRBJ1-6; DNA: TGCGCCAGCAGCTTGGATGGCCACCCCGGTTCACCCCTCCACTTT; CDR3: CASSLDGHPGSPLHF
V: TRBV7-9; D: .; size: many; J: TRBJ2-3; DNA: TGTGCCAGCAGCTTAGTTCCAGATACGCAGTATTTT; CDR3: CASSLVPDTQYF
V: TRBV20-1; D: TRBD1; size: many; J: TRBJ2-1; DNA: TGCAGTGCTAGGTCCGACAGGGTAGTCAATGAGCAGTTCTTC; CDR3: CSARSDRVVNEQFF
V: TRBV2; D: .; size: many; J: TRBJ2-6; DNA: TGTGCCAGCAGTGAACAGACGAGCTCTGGGGCCAACGTCCTGACTTTC; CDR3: CASSEQTSSGANVLTF
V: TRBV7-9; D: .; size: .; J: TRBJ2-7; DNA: TGTGCCAGCAGCTTAGTTGGCGGGGACGGGGAGCAGTACTTC; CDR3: CASSLVGGDGEQYF
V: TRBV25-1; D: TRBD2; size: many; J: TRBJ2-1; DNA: TGTGCCAGCAGTTACGAGCGGGGGGTTTCCCATACAAATGAGCAGTTCTTC; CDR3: CASSYERGVSHTNEQFF
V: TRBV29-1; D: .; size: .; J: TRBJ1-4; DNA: TGCAGCGTGGTCACCCTGAGCGGTGATGAAAAACTGTTTTTT; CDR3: CSVVTLSGDEKLFF
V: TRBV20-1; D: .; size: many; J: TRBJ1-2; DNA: TGCAGTGCTGGGACGGTGATCCTCTATGGCTACACCTTC; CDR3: CSAGTVILYGYTF
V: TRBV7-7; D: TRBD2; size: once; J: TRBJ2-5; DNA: TGTGTTAGCAGCGGGACTAGCGGGGGGGCCGGGGTAAATGAGCAGTACTTC; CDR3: CVSSGTSGGAGVNEQYF
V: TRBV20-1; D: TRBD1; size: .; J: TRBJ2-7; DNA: TGCAATGCTAGTGAGACAGGGTTTACCTACAATGAGCAGTACTTC; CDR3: CNASETGFTYNEQYF
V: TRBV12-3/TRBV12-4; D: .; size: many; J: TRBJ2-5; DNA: TGTGCCAGCAGTTCAACAGGATGGGGGGAGACCCAGTACTTC; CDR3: CASSSTGWGETQYF
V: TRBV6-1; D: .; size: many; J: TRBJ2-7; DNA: TGTGCCAGCAGTGAAGCGCTTCTTGGGACGGGGAGCTCCTACGAGCAGTACTTC; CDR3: CASSEALLGTGSSYEQYF
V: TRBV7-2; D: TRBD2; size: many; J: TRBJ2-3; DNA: TGTGCCAGCAGCGTACTAGCGGGGGGGGCAGATACGCAGTATTTT; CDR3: CASSVLAGGADTQYF
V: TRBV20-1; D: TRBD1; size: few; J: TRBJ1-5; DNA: TGCGGTGCTAGAGAAGCGAAACAGGGGGCTCACAATCAGCCCCAGCATTTT; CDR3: CGAREAKQGAHNQPQHF
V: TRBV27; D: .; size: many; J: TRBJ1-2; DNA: TGTGCCAGCAGTTTAGGCAGGGCGTATGGCTACACCTTC; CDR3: CASSLGRAYGYTF
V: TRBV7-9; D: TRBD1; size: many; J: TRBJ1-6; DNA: TGTGCCAGCAGTACGACAGGGGGGATCAATTCACCCCTCCACTTT; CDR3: CASSTTGGINSPLHF
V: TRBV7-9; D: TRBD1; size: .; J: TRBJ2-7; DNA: TGTGCCAGCAGTGAGGGACAGGGGTTGTACGAGCAGTACTTC; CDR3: CASSEGQGLYEQYF
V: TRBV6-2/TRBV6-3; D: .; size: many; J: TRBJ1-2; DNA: TGTGCCAGCAGTTACTCCGACGGGGTTGGCGGCTACACCTTC; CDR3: CASSYSDGVGGYTF
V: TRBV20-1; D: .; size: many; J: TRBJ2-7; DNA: TGCAGTGCTGGGAGCGGGTACGAGCAGTACTTC; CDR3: CSAGSGYEQYF
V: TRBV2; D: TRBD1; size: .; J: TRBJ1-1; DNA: TGTGCCAGCACCCAGACAGGGATCAACACTGAAGCTTTCTTT; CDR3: CASTQTGINTEAFF
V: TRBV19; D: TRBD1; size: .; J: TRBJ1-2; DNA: TGTGCCAGACGAGGGGACAGGGGGCTTTATGTGGATGGCTACACCTTC; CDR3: CARRGDRGLYVDGYTF
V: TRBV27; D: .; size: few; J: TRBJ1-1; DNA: TGTGCCAGTCAGGGGAACACTGAAGCTTTCTTT; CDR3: CASQGNTEAFF
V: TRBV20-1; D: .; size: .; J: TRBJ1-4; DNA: TGCAGTGCTAGACCTCAGGGGAATAGGAGGCCTAATGAAAAACTGTTTTTT; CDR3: CSARPQGNRRPNEKLFF
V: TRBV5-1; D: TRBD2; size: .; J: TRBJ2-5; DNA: TGCGCCAGCAGCTTGGGACTAGCGGGAGGACCCTACGAGCGGTACTTC; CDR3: CASSLGLAGGPYERYF
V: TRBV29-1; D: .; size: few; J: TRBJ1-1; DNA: TGCAGCGTTGAACCTGGGGGGAGGGCTGAAGCTTTCTTT; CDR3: CSVEPGGRAEAFF
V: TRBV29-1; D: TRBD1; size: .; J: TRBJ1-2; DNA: TGCAGCGTTTGGACAGGGTGGGGGTATGGCTACACCTTC; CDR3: CSVWTGWGYGYTF
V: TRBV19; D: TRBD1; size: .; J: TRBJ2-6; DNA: TGTGCCAGTAGTATATCCCCACAGGGGGTTAGGTCTGGGGCCAACGTCCTGACTTTC; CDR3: CASSISPQGVRSGANVLTF
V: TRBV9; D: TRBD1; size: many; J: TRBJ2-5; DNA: TGTGCCAGCAGCGTAGGGGGACAGTCGGAGACCCAGTACTTC; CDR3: CASSVGGQSETQYF
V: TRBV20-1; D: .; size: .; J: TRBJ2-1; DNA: TGCAGTGCTCAACCCGGACGAATTGACAATGAGCAGTTCTTC; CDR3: CSAQPGRIDNEQFF
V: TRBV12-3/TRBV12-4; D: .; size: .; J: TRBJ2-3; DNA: TGTGTCAGCAGTTTAGTCGGGGATACGCAGTATTTT; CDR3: CVSSLVGDTQYF
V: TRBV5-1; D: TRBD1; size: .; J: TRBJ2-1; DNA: TGCGCCAGCAGCTTAGTGGGACAGGCTTACAATGAGCAGTTCTTC; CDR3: CASSLVGQAYNEQFF
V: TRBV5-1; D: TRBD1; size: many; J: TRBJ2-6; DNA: TGCGCCAGCAGCGCCTTTACAGGGGTCAGCTCTGGGGCCAACGTCCTGACTTTC; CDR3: CASSAFTGVSSGANVLTF
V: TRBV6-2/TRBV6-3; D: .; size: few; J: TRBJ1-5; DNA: TGTGCCGGCAGGACAGTGGGCCAGCCCCAGCATTTT; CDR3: CAGRTVGQPQHF
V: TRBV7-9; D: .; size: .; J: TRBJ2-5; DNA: TGTGCCGGTAGCCAATATACTATAAGGGGGGAGACCCAGTACTTC; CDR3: CAGSQYTIRGETQYF